The present T cell receptor beta chain was sequenced within a study of blood T cell repertoires in COVID-19. Study as a whole: For recovered donors of Cohort 3, there were two negative PCRs, clearance, or symptom resolution.

Participant age was roughly 18 to 90 years, and participants resided in about two dozen US areas. Membership in each cohort depended on participant-reported clinical history. Per the study methods: Amplification with reference gene primers provided the estimates of nucleated cell counts. Profiling relied on immunoSEQ multiplex PCR, and the TCRdb table lists in-frame clones only, not all of them. V and J calls plus clone size are reproduced from that table; the DNA served to infer D and trimming. The repertoire holds 210,000 or so clones, with about 90% as singletons. Germline CDR1 is LGHNA and CDR2 is YSLEER. V lost 0 bases and J lost 8; bases outside the gene matches: 8. The CDR3 consists of 16 residues.

The V call is TRBV4-3, the J call TRBJ1-2; 11 bases match TRBD1. The origin of this receptor is a woman between 50 and 59 years old in a cohort exposed to, infected with or recovered from COVID-19 (not recorded which). Sequenced: PBMCs or T cells enriched from blood (not recorded which). This CDR3 reads CASSQDRWGQGEGYTF. CDR3 coding DNA: TGCGCCAGCAGCCAAGATAGATGGGGACAGGGGGAAGGCTACACCTTC.